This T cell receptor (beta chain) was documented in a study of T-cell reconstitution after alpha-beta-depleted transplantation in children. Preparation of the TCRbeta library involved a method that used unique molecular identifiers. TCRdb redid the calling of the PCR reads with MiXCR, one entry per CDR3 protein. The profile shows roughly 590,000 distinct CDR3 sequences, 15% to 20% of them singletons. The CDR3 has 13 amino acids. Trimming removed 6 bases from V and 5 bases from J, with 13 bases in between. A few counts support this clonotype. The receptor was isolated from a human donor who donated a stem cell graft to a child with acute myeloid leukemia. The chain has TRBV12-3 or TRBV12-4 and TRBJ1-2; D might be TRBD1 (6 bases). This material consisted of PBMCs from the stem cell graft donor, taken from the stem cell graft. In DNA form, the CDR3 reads TGTGCCAGCAGCACCGGACAGCAGTATGGCTACACCTTC. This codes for CASSTGQQYGYTF.